Presented here are 10 T cell receptor beta chains from one specimen sequenced in a study of shared clonotypes between healthy human individuals. Profiled with immunoSEQ multiplex PCR; TCRdb holds only in-frame clones, not every one. Here the sample spans 600,000 to 800,000 clones, 72% being singletons. The specimen sequenced was memory CD4+ T cells sorted from blood. Sample subset: CD45RA-negative fraction. These receptors originate from a woman in her 30s in good health.

Turning to this clone: Just one base apart from a much larger clone, this may be a read error. CDR3 in amino acids: CASSLEGYQPQHF. The CDR3 nucleotides are TGTGCCAGCAGCTTAGAAGGGTATCAGCCCCAGCATTTT. V and J are TRBV7-2 and TRBJ1-5, with D unresolved. Between the trimmed V and J ends, which lost 1 base and 5 bases, there was a span of 6 bases. The CDR3 is 13 residues long. Germline assignment: CDR1 SGHTA and CDR2 FQGNSA.

The rearrangement links TRBV28 to TRBJ2-7; D possibly uses TRBD1 or TRBD2 (5 bases each). V gave up 6 bases and J gave up 4 bases, with 34 bases separating them. The CDR3 has 20 amino acids. Germline V CDR1 and CDR2: MDHEN, SYDVKM. The chain's CDR3 is CASSPLIVRGSGMGYYEQYF. CDR3 bases: TGTGCCAGCAGCCCCCTTATCGTGAGGGGCAGTGGGATGGGATATTACGAGCAGTACTTC.

V gene TRBV19 combines with J gene TRBJ1-2; TRBD1 matches at 7 bases. The length of the CDR3 is 14 residues. With V trimmed by 1 base and J by 5 bases, 4 bases remained unmatched. In germline, CDR1 is LNHDA, CDR2 SQIVND (reference sequence). The CDR3: CASSIGTGGYGYTF. In DNA form, the CDR3 reads TGTGCCAGTAGTATAGGGACAGGCGGTTATGGCTACACCTTC. The complete variable domain, with remaining parts taken from reference TRBV19 and TRBJ1-2, reads DGGITQSPKYLFRKEGQNVTLSCEQNLNHDAMYWYRQDPGQGLRLIYYSQIVNDFQKGDIAEGYSVSREKKESFPLTVTSAQKNPTAFYLCASSIGTGGYGYTFGSGTRLTVV.

J is TRBJ2-2 and V is TRBV7-9, with D unclear. CDR1 is SEHNR and CDR2 is FQNEAQ in the germline V gene (reference sequence). This CDR3 region has 14 residues. The germline V and J ends were trimmed by 8 bases and 2 bases, with 12 bases remaining between them. The CDR3 loop reads CASAVERNTGELFF. As DNA, the CDR3 is TGTGCCAGCGCTGTAGAAAGAAACACCGGGGAGCTGTTTTTT.

The chain has TRBV7-3 and TRBJ2-7; D unclear. The CDR3 contains 14 residues. Trimming stripped 8 bases from V and 7 bases from J, with 21 bases between. Germline CDR1 and CDR2: SGHTA and FQGTGA. CDR3: CASAGSGRAREQYF. In DNA form, the CDR3 reads TGTGCCAGCGCCGGCTCCGGACGGGCGAGAGAGCAGTACTTC.

The CDR3 here is CASKAGGPDEQYF. The DNA for the CDR3 is TGTGCCAGCAAAGCGGGAGGGCCAGACGAGCAGTACTTC. The J gene is TRBJ2-7, the V gene TRBV28, with 10 bases identical to TRBD2. Germline V gene data show CDR1 as MDHEN and CDR2 as SYDVKM. V gave up 7 bases and J gave up 5 bases; unmatched junction bases: 5. The CDR3 has 13 amino acids. Full variable domain (missing parts from reference TRBV28 and TRBJ2-7): DVKVTQSSRYLVKRTGEKVFLECVQDMDHENMFWYRQDPGLGLRLIYFSYDVKMKEKGDIPEGYSVSREKKERFSLILESASTNQTSMYLCASKAGGPDEQYFGPGTRLTVT.

The chain recombines TRBV15 with TRBJ1-1; D perhaps matches TRBD1 (6 bases). Germline CDR1 is LNHNV and CDR2 is YYDKDF (reference sequence). V dropped 4 bases and J dropped 3 bases, with 12 bases sitting between them. This CDR3 spans 14 amino acids. DNA of the CDR3: TGTGCCACCAGCATCCCAGGGGCATACACTGAAGCTTTCTTT. This sequence encodes CATSIPGAYTEAFF.

The chain couples TRBV19 to TRBJ1-2; D might be TRBD1 (6 bases). Trimming removed 5 bases from V and 5 bases from J, with 18 bases in between. Germline assignment: CDR1 LNHDA and CDR2 SQIVND (reference sequence). The CDR3 is 15 amino acids. In DNA form, the CDR3 reads TGTGCCAGTAGTGAATCAGGGGCCGCGGCTTATGGCTACACCTTC. Translating it yields CASSESGAAAYGYTF.

V usage is TRBV2 and J usage is TRBJ2-3; D is unclear. The CDR3 spans 18 residues. The V end was cut by 6 bases, the J end by 2 bases, with 24 bases between. Looked up from germline, CDR1 is SNHLY and CDR2 is FYNNEI. The chain's CDR3 is CASSTSPLKLGFTDTQYF. The CDR3 nucleotides read TGTGCCAGCAGCACCAGCCCCCTGAAGCTAGGGTTCACAGATACGCAGTATTTT.

This chain uses TRBV18 with TRBJ2-7; 10 bases match TRBD2. The CDR3 loop spans 17 amino acids. V lost 3 bases, J lost 5 bases, and 13 bases stayed unmatched. Germline V gene lookup returns CDR1 KGHSH and CDR2 LQKENI. The CDR3 DNA follows: TGTGCCAGCTCACCGACGAGGACTAGCGGCCCAGTTAACGAGCAGTACTTC. It codes for CASSPTRTSGPVNEQYF.